The TCR beta chain described here comes from a study of blood T cell repertoires in COVID-19. About the study: PBMCs, B-cell-depleted T cells, or T cells provided the cDNA or gDNA that made up the material.

Sequencing used immunoSEQ multiplex PCR; TCRdb keeps in-frame clones, though not all of them. The sample holds tens of thousands of clones, less than 85% seen once. The CDR3 totals 14 residues. Germline assignment: CDR1 SGHAT and CDR2 FQNNGV. Between the trimmed V and J ends, which lost 5 bases and 4 bases, there was a span of 12 bases. This sequence joins TRBV11-2 and TRBJ1-5; possible D gene TRBD1, 6 bases. The source is a woman in her seventies with acute or convalescent COVID-19. Input material: peripheral blood. In DNA, the CDR3 is TGTGCCAGCAGCCCGACAGGTTTGAATCAGCCCCAGCATTTT. Its translation: CASSPTGLNQPQHF.